The 17 T cell receptor beta chains given below trace back to one sample, sequenced in a study of immune characterization of retroperitoneal liposarcoma. TCRdb independently ran MiXCR on the PCR reads; one entry per CDR3 protein. This table has approximately 1,500 distinct CDR3 sequences, 40% to 55% appearing once. The material sequenced was tumor tissue. Receptors were obtained from a male donor with retroperitoneal liposarcoma.

This clonotype is large within its sample. This rearrangement joins TRBV6-6 to TRBJ2-1; possible D gene TRBD1, 6 bases. The J call may not be correct, given that the DNA end is closer to TRBJ2-7. The CDR3 consists of 13 residues. From germline, CDR1 is MNHNY and CDR2 SVGAGI (reference sequence). The chain's CDR3 is CASSYRRGYEQYF. In DNA form, the CDR3 reads TGTGCCAGCAGTTACCGCAGGGGCTACGAGCAGTACTTC.

The chain recombines TRBV7-2 with TRBJ2-1; unclear D gene. V was shortened by 4 bases and J by 6 bases, with 10 bases between the two germline ends. This CDR3 has 13 residues. CDR1 and CDR2 from the germline V gene are SGHTA and FQGNSA. The CDR3 bases are TGTGCCAGCAGCTCTTACCTAGTCAATGAGCAGTTCTTC. Its protein product is CASSSYLVNEQFF.

The J gene is TRBJ2-1, the V gene TRBV6-5; possibly TRBD1 for D (6 bases). The CDR3 runs to 13 residues. Trimming took 6 bases from V and 13 from J, leaving 19 bases between them. Germline V CDR1 and CDR2: MNHEY, SVGAGI. The CDR3 sequence: CASRRAGVETQFF. In DNA form, the CDR3 reads TGTGCCAGCAGAAGAGCAGGGGTCGAGACCCAGTTCTTC.

DNA of the CDR3: TGTGCCAGCAGTTTGAGAGGGGAGACCCAGTACTTC. It yields the protein CASSLRGETQYF. This chain links TRBV27 with TRBJ2-5; D possibly corresponds to TRBD2 (5 bases). V shed 3 bases and J shed 5 bases, with 7 bases lying between them. The CDR3 runs 12 residues. Germline V CDR1 and CDR2: MNHEY, SMNVEV (reference sequence).

This chain uses TRBV6-1 with TRBJ2-1; possible D gene TRBD2, 6 bases. The CDR3 spans 15 residues. CDR1 is MNHNS, CDR2 SASEGT, per germline. Trimming removed 6 bases at V and 3 bases at J, with 15 bases between. CDR3: CASSLRTGDYNEQFF. The DNA for the CDR3 is TGTGCCAGCAGCCTGCGTACGGGAGACTACAATGAGCAGTTCTTC.

By frequency in the sample, this clonotype is large. The chain recombines TRBV6-1 with TRBJ2-1; D possibly matches TRBD1 or TRBD2 (5 bases each). The J call may be incorrect, as the DNA end agrees better with TRBJ2-5. This CDR3 has 14 amino acids. Germline lookup yields CDR1 MNHNS and CDR2 SASEGT. The CDR3 region has the DNA TGTGCCAGCAGTGAAGGTGGGACCCTGGAGACCCAGTACTTC. This sequence encodes CASSEGGTLETQYF.

This clonotype was observed a few times. This chain joins TRBV7-2 and TRBJ2-7; tentatively, D is TRBD1 (6 bases). CDR3 length: 17 residues. The V end was cut by 2 bases, the J end by 0 bases, with 17 bases between. From germline, CDR1 is SGHTA and CDR2 FQGNSA. The chain's CDR3 is CASSLFVSTGYSYEQYF. The CDR3 DNA sequence: TGTGCCAGCAGCTTATTCGTGTCGACAGGCTACTCCTACGAGCAGTACTTC.

This clonotype has only a few counts. This rearrangement joins TRBV6-1 to TRBJ2-1, with TRBD2 as a possible D gene (5 bases). Matching the DNA end better, TRBJ2-7 makes the J call doubtful. The CDR3 loop spans 13 amino acids. CDR1 MNHNS and CDR2 SASEGT come from the germline V gene. CDR3 nucleotides: TGTGCCAGCAAAAGCGCCTCTAAGCGGGAGCAGTACTTC. Translated: CASKSASKREQYF.

The V and J genes are TRBV27 and TRBJ2-5, with D perhaps TRBD2 (6 bases). Trimming removed 0 bases from V and 9 bases from J, with 8 bases in between. Per the germline V gene, CDR1 is MNHEY and CDR2 is SMNVEV (reference sequence). This CDR3 has 12 residues. CDR3 nucleotides: TGTGCCAGCAGTTTATCCGGGAGTGCCCAGTACTTC. It translates to CASSLSGSAQYF.

By proportion, this clonotype is hyperexpanded. The chain has TRBV5-4 and TRBJ2-5, with D unresolved. V lost 2 bases to trimming and J lost 1 base, with 6 bases between them. CDR1 is SGHNT, CDR2 YYREEE, per germline (reference sequence). The CDR3 is 13 amino acids. The CDR3 DNA is TGTGCCAGCAGCTTTCCAGGCCAAGAGACCCAGTACTTC. It yields the protein CASSFPGQETQYF.

This clonotype was seen a handful of times. The chain uses TRBV6-1 and TRBJ2-1; 11 bases are a match to TRBD1. The CDR3 has 16 residues. V gave up 2 bases and J gave up 4 bases; unmatched junction bases: 4. Germline-derived CDR1 and CDR2 are MNHNS and SASEGT. The CDR3: CASSETGQGDYNEQFF. DNA of the CDR3: TGTGCCAGCAGTGAAACGGGACAGGGGGATTACAATGAGCAGTTCTTC.

The chain carries TRBV7-8 and TRBJ2-1; either TRBD1 or TRBD2 may fit D (5 bases each). V lost 4 bases and J lost 10, with 11 bases in between. The CDR3 loop spans 12 amino acids. The germline gives CDR1 SGHVS, CDR2 FQNEAQ. CDR3 nucleotides: TGTGCCAGCAGCTCATCCCGGGGCGAGCAGTTCTTC. Protein sequence: CASSSSRGEQFF.

This clonotype is large in the sample. The gene calls are TRBV6-1 and TRBJ2-1; tentative D call: TRBD1 (7 bases). The germline V and J ends were trimmed by 1 base and 0 bases, with 13 bases remaining between them. The germline V gene has CDR1 MNHNS and CDR2 SASEGT. This CDR3 region has 17 residues. The CDR3 here is CASSEGAGGSSYNEQFF. In DNA, the CDR3 is TGTGCCAGCAGTGAAGGAGCAGGGGGGAGCTCCTACAATGAGCAGTTCTTC.

This clonotype is labeled medium-sized. The rearrangement links TRBV7-2 to TRBJ2-4; 7 bases are a match to TRBD2. The DNA end favors TRBJ2-7, so the J call may be wrong. This CDR3 contains 14 residues. Germline lookup yields CDR1 SGHTA and CDR2 FQGNSA. Written as DNA, the CDR3 is TGTGCCAGCAGCAGACGCGGGAGTTCCTACGAGCAGTACTTC. It is translated as CASSRRGSSYEQYF.

This chain joins TRBV6-1 and TRBJ2-5; tentative D call: TRBD1 (6 bases). In germline, CDR1 is MNHNS, CDR2 SASEGT. V was clipped by 8 bases and J by 4 bases, with 14 bases between them. The CDR3 has 13 amino acids. The CDR3 spells CASGITGLETQYF. The CDR3 nucleotides read TGTGCCAGCGGAATCACAGGGTTAGAGACCCAGTACTTC.

This rearrangement joins TRBV6-1 to TRBJ2-5, with D unresolved. The J call may be incorrect, as the DNA end agrees better with TRBJ2-1. The CDR3 is made up of 15 amino acids. The germline V gene encodes CDR1 MNHNS and CDR2 SASEGT. CDR3 region: CASSWGTKARNEQFF. Here the CDR3 DNA reads TGTGCCAGCAGTTGGGGAACCAAGGCTAGGAATGAGCAGTTCTTC.

This clonotype is medium-sized. This sequence joins TRBV6-1 and TRBJ2-1; 7 nucleotides match TRBD2. The CDR3 covers 16 residues. V shed 5 bases and J 9 bases; nucleotides not matched to a gene: 16. Germline-derived CDR1 and CDR2 are MNHNS and SASEGT. In DNA form, the CDR3 reads TGTGCCAGCAGTTGGTCCAAGGGCGGGAGCGTCAGTGAGCAGTTCTTC. This sequence encodes CASSWSKGGSVSEQFF.